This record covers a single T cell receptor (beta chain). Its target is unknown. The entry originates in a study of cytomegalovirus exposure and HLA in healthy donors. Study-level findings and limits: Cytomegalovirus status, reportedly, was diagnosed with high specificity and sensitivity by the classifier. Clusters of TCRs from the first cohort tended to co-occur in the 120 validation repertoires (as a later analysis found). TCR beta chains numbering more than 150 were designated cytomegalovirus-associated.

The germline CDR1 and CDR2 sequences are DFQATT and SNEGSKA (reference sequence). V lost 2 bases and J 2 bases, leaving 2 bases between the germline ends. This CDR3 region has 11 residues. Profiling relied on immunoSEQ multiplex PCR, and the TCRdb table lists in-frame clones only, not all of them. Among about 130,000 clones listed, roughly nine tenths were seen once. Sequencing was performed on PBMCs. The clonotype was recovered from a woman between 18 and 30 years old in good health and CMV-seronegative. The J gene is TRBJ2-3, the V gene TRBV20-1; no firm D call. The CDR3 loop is CSARLTDTQYF. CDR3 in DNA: TGCAGTGCTAGACTCACAGATACGCAGTATTTT.